This T cell receptor beta chain stems from a study of shared clonotypes between healthy human individuals. The wider study: Serving as donors were two women and three men, whose ages spanned 18 to 49. Overall study results and limits: Across a handful of donors, naive CD4 shared around 5.3%, naive CD8 about 3.2%, memory CD4 about 2.4%, memory CD8 approximately 0.4%.

Germline trimming cut 7 bases from V and 1 base from J; bases unmatched to any gene: 4. Germline V gene lookup returns CDR1 SGHRS and CDR2 YFSETQ. This CDR3 spans 14 amino acids. Every donor, a Caucasian adult, lived in Nashville, Tennessee. This clone has only one observation. Its target is unknown. In the original analysis: ImmunoSEQ sequences covered only the junction and lacked quality scores; filtering therefore differed. Sequenced by immunoSEQ multiplex PCR; TCRdb stores in-frame clones only, minus some. V, J and clone size derive from that table, while D and trimming were established from the DNA sequence. The data hold around 1,000,000 clones, with 77% observed a single time.

The TCR sequence derives from a man between 18 and 29 years old in good health. Some clones in this sample may be carry-over from other donors' samples. The specimen sequenced was memory CD4+ T cells from PBMCs. Subset in this sample: CD45RA-negative fraction. The chain links TRBV5-1 to TRBJ2-7; 11 positions match TRBD1. DNA for the CDR3: TGCGCCAGCCAAGGACAGGGGGCTTCCTACGAGCAGTACTTC. It is translated as CASQGQGASYEQYF.